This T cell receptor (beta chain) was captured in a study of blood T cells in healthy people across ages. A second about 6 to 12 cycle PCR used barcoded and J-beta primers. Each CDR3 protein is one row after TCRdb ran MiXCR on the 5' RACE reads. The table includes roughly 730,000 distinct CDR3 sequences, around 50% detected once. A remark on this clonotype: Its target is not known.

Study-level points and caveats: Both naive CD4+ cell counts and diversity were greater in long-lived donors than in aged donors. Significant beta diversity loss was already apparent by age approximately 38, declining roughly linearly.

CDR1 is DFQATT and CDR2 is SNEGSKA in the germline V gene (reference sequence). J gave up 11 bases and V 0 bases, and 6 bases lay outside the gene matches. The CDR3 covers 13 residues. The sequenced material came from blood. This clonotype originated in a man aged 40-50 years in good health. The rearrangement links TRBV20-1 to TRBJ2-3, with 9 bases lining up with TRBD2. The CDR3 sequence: CSARDLAGWGQYF. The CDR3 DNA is TGCAGTGCTAGAGATCTAGCGGGATGGGGGCAGTATTTT.